This TCR beta chain was sequenced during a study of post-analysis software for immune sequencing data. Turning to the study itself: In terms of disease course, relapsing-remitting, secondary progressive and progressive-relapsing multiple sclerosis were included.

Findings and caveats of the study: Under the F measure, samples that were prepared in one batch clustered strongly together. Versus controls, multiple sclerosis patients showed significantly lower diversity (normalized Chao1). Comparison of patients with controls showed 4 to 6 TRBV segments more frequent in patients, TRBV5-6, TRBV5-1 and TRBV20-1 among them.

In the case of this clonotype: The antigen is undetermined.

Losses at the gene ends were 5 bases for V and 3 bases for J; bases not matched to a gene: 14. Germline-derived CDR1 and CDR2 are SEHNR and FQNEAQ (reference sequence). The CDR3 is 18 amino acids. Every TCR beta cDNA library bore unique molecular identifiers. With roughly 0.85 to 11 million T cells as the source, some 500,000 cDNA molecules resulted. TCRdb re-derived calls from the PCR reads in MiXCR, one entry per CDR3 protein. Altogether a few hundred thousand distinct CDR3 sequences are present, less than 40% being singletons, with the ten largest covering around 4.7%. The chain couples TRBV7-9 to TRBJ1-3; 9 nucleotides match TRBD1. The TCR comes from a girl between 5 and 17 years old with multiple sclerosis. Material for sequencing was blood. CDR3 residues: CASSGRGQGIGGGNTIYF. Here the CDR3 DNA reads TGTGCCAGCAGCGGCCGAGGACAGGGGATAGGCGGTGGAAACACCATATATTTT.